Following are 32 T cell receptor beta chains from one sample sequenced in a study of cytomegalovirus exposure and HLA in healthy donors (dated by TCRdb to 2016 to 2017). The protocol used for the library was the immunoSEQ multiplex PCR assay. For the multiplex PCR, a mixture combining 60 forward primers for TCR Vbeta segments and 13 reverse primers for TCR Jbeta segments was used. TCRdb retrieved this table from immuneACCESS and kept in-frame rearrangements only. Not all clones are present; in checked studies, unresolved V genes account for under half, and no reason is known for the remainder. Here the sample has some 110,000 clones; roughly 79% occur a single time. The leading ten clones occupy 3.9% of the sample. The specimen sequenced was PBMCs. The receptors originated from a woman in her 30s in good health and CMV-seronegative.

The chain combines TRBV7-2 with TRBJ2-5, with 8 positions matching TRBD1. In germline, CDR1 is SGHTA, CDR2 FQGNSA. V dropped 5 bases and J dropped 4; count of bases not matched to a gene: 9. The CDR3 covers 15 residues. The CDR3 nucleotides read TGTGCCAGCAGCGACCGGCAGGGGGCGGGAGAGACCCAGTACTTC. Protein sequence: CASSDRQGAGETQYF.

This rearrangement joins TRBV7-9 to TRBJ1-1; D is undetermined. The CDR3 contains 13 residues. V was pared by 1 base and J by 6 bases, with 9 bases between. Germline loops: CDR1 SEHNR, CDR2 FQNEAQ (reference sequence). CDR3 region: CASSLVVVAEAFF. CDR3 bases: TGTGCCAGCAGCTTAGTTGTAGTGGCTGAAGCTTTCTTT.

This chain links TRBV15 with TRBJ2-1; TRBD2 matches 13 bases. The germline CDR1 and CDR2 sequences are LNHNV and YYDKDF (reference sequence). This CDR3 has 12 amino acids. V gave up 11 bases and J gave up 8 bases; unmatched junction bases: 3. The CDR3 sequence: CAVLAGGYEQFF. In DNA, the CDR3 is TGTGCCGTACTAGCGGGAGGGTATGAGCAGTTCTTC.

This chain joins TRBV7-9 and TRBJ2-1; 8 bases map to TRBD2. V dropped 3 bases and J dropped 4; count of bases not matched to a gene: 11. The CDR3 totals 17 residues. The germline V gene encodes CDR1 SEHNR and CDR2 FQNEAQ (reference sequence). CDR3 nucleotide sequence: TGTGCCAGCAGCTTGATAAGGGACCCTAGCGGGTACAATGAGCAGTTCTTC. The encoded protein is CASSLIRDPSGYNEQFF.

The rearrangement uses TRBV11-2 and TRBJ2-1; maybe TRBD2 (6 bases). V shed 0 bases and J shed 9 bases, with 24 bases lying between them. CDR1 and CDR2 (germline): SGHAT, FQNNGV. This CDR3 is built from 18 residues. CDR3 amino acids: CASSLDGTHSDMSREQFF. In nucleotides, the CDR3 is TGTGCCAGCAGCTTAGACGGGACTCACTCTGATATGAGTCGTGAGCAGTTCTTC.

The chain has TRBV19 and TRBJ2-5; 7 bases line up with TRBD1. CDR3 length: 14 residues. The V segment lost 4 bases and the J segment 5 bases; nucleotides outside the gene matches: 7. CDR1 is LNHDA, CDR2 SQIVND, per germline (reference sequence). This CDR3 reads CASSKGAGEETQYF. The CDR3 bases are TGTGCCAGTAGTAAGGGGGCAGGGGAGGAGACCCAGTACTTC.

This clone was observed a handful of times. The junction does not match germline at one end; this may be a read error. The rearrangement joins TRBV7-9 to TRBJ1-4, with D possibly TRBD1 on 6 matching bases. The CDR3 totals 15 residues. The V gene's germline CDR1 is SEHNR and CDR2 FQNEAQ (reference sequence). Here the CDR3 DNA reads TGTTCCAGCAGCTTGAATTTACAGGGAGGGGAAAAACTGTTTTTT. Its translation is CSSSLNLQGGEKLFF.

The CDR3 region is CATQTGTYEQYF. The CDR3 DNA reads as TGTGCCACCCAAACAGGGACCTACGAGCAGTACTTC. This chain connects TRBV10-3 to TRBJ2-5; D is perhaps TRBD1 (6 bases). TRBJ2-7 matches the DNA end more closely, so the J call is doubtful. This CDR3 has 12 amino acids. Germline CDR1 is ENHRY and CDR2 is SYGVKD.

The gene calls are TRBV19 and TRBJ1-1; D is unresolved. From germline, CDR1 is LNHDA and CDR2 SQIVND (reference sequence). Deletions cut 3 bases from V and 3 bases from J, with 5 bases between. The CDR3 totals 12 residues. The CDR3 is CASSIGYTEAFF. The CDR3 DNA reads TGTGCCAGTAGTATCGGGTACACTGAAGCTTTCTTT.

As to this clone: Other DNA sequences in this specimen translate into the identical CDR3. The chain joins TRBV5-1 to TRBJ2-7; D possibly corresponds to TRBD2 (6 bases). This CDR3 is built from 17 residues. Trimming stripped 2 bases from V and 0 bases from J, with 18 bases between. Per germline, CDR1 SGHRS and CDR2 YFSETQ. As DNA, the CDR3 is TGCGCCAGCAGCTTAGGGGACTCCTTAAGATACTCCTACGAGCAGTACTTC. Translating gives CASSLGDSLRYSYEQYF. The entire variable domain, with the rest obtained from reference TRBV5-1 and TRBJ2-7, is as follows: KAGVTQTPRYLIKTRGQQVTLSCSPISGHRSVSWYQQTPGQGLQFLFEYFSETQRNKGNFPGRFSGRQFSNSRSEMNVSTLELGDSALYLCASSLGDSLRYSYEQYFGPGTRLTVT.

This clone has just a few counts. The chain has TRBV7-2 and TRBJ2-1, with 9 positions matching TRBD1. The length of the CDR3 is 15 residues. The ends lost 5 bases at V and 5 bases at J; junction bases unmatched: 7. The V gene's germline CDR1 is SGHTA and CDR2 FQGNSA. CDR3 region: CASSHDRGIHNEQFF. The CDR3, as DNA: TGTGCCAGCAGCCATGACAGGGGGATTCACAATGAGCAGTTCTTC. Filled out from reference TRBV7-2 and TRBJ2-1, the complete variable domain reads GAGVSQSPSNKVTEKGKDVELRCDPISGHTALYWYRQSLGQGLEFLIYFQGNSAPDKSGLPSDRFSAERTGGSVSTLTIQRTQQEDSAVYLCASSHDRGIHNEQFFGPGTRLTVL.

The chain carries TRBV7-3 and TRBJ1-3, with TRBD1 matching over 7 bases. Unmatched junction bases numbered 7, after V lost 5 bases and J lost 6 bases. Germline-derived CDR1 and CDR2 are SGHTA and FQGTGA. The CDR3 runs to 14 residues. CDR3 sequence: CASSPRTGANTIYF. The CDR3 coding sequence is TGTGCCAGCAGCCCCAGGACAGGAGCAAACACCATATATTTT.

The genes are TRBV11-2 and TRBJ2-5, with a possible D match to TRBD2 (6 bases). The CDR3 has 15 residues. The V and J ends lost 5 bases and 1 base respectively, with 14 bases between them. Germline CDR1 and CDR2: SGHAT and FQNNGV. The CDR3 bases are TGTGCCAGCAGCCCAGGAGGGACGGCCCAAGAGACCCAGTACTTC. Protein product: CASSPGGTAQETQYF.

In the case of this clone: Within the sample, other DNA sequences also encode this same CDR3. The DNA of the CDR3 is TGTGCCAGCTCACCAGGACAGGGAGGCACAGATACGCAGTATTTT. Its protein is CASSPGQGGTDTQYF. V is TRBV18 and J is TRBJ2-3; TRBD1 matches 8 bases. Germline V CDR1 and CDR2: KGHSH, LQKENI. The CDR3 has 15 residues. Germline trimming cut 2 bases from V and 1 base from J; bases unmatched to any gene: 2.

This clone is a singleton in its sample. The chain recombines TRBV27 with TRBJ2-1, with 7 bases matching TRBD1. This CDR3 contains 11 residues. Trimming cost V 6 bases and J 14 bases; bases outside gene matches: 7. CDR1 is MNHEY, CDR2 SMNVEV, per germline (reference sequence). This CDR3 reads CASSRDRAEFF. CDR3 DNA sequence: TGTGCCAGCAGCCGCGACAGGGCCGAGTTCTTC.

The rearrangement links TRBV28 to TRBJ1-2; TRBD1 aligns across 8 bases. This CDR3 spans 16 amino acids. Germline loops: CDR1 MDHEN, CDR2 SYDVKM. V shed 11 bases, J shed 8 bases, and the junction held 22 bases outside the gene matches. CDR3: CASGGIQGASLGGYTF. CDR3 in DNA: TGTGCCTCGGGGGGAATCCAGGGGGCTTCCCTTGGAGGCTACACCTTC.

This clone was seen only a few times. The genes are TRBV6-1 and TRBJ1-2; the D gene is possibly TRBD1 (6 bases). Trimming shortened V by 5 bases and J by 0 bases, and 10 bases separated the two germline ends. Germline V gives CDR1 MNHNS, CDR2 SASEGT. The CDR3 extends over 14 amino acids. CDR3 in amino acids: CASSSRGANYGYTF. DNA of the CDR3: TGTGCCAGCAGTAGCAGGGGAGCTAACTATGGCTACACCTTC.

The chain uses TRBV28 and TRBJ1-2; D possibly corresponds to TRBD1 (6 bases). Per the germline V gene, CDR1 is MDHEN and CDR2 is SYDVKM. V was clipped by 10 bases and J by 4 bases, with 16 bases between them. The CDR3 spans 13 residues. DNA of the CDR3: TGTGCCACCATCCCTCAGGGGTCCTATGGCTACACCTTC. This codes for CATIPQGSYGYTF.

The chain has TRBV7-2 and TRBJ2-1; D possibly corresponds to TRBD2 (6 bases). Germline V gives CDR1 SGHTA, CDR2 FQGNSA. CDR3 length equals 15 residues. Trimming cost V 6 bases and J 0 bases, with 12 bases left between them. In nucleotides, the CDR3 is TGTGCCAGCAGACCTCGGGGGAGCTCCTACAATGAGCAGTTCTTC. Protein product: CASRPRGSSYNEQFF. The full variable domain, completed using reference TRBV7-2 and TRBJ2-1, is GAGVSQSPSNKVTEKGKDVELRCDPISGHTALYWYRQSLGQGLEFLIYFQGNSAPDKSGLPSDRFSAERTGGSVSTLTIQRTQQEDSAVYLCASRPRGSSYNEQFFGPGTRLTVL.

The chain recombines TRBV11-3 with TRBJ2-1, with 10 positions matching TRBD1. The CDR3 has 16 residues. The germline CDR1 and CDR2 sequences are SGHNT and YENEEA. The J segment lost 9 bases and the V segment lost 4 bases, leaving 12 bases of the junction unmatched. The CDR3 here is CASSSRDRGESSEQFF. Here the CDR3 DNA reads TGTGCCAGCAGCTCGCGGGACAGGGGTGAGTCTAGTGAGCAGTTCTTC.

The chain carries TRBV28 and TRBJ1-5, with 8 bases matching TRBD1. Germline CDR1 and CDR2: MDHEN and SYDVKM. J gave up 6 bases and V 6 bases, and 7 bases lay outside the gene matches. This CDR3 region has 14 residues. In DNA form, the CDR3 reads TGTGCCAGCAGGAAACAGGGGGGAGTTCAGCCCCAGCATTTT. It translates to CASRKQGGVQPQHF.

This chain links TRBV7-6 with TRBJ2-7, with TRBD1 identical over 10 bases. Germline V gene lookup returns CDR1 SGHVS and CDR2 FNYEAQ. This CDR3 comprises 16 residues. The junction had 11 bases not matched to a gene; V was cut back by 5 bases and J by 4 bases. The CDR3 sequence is CASSPLTGTGVYEQYF. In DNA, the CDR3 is TGTGCCAGCAGCCCTCTGACCGGGACAGGGGTGTACGAGCAGTACTTC.

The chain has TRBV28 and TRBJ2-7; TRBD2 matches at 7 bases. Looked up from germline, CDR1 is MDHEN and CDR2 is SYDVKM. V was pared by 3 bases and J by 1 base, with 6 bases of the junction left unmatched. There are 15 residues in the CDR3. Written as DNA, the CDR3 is TGTGCCAGCAGTTTGACGGGAGGTGGTTCCTACGAGCAGTACTTC. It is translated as CASSLTGGGSYEQYF.

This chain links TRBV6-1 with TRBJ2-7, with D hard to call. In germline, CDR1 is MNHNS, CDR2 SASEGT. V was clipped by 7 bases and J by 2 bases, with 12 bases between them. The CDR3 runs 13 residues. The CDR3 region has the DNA TGTGCCAGCAACCTGTCGCGAGCCTACGAGCAGTACTTC. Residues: CASNLSRAYEQYF.

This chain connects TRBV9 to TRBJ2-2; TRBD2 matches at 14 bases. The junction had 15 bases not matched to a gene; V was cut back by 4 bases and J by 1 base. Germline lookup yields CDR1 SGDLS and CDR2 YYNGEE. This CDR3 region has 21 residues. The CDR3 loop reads CASSPRTGGTSGRLNTGELFF. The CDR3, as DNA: TGTGCCAGCAGCCCAAGAACCGGAGGGACTAGCGGGAGATTGAACACCGGGGAGCTGTTTTTT.

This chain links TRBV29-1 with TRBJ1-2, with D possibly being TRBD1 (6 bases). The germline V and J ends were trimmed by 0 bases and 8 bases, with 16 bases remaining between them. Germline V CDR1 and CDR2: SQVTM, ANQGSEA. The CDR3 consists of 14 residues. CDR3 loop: CSVEEGPGGRGYTF. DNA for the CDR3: TGCAGCGTTGAAGAAGGCCCCGGGGGGCGGGGCTACACCTTC.

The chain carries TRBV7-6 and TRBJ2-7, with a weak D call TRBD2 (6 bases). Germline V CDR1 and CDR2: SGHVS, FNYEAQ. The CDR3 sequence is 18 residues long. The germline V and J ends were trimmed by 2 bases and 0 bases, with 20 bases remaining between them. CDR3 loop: CASSLHGPSSGDSYEQYF. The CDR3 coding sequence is TGTGCCAGCAGCTTACATGGGCCTAGTTCGGGAGACTCCTACGAGCAGTACTTC.

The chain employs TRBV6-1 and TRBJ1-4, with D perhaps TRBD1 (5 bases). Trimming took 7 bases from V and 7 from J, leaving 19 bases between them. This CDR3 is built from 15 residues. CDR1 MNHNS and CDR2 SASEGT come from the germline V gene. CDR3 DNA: TGTGCCAGCACTTTCGACAGAATTAGTAGTGAAAAACTGTTTTTT. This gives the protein CASTFDRISSEKLFF.

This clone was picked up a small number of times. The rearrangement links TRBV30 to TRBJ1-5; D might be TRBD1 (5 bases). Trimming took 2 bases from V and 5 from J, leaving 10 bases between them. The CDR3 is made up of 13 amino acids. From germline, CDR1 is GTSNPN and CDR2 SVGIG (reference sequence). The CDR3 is CAWSSGLHQPQHF. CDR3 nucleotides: TGTGCCTGGAGTTCAGGGCTCCATCAGCCCCAGCATTTT.

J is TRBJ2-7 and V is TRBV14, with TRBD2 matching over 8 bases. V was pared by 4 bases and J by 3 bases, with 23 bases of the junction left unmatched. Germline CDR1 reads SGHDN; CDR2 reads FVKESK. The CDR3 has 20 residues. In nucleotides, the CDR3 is TGTGCCAGCAGCCGGACTCCCCCGGGGATAGCGGGACAAGTTTTCTACGAGCAGTACTTC. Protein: CASSRTPPGIAGQVFYEQYF.

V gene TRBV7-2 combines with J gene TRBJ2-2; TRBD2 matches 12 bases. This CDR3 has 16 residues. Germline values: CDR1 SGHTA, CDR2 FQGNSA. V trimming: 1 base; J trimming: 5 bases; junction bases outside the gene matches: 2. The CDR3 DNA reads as TGTGCCAGCAGCTTAGAGGGGACTAGCGGGACCGGGGAGCTGTTTTTT. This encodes CASSLEGTSGTGELFF. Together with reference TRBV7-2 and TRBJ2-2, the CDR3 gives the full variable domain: GAGVSQSPSNKVTEKGKDVELRCDPISGHTALYWYRQSLGQGLEFLIYFQGNSAPDKSGLPSDRFSAERTGGSVSTLTIQRTQQEDSAVYLCASSLEGTSGTGELFFGEGSRLTVL.

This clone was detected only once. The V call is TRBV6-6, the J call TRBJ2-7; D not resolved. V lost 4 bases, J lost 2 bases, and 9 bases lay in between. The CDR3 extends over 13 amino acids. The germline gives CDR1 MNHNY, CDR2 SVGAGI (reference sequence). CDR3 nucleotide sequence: TGTGCCAGCAGTTTCCGGGTTACCTACGAGCAGTACTTC. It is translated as CASSFRVTYEQYF.